The next 3 T cell receptor beta chains were all read from a single sample in a study of shared clonotypes between healthy human individuals. Here immunoSEQ multiplex PCR was the method, and the copy in TCRdb shows in-frame clones only, minus some. The sample includes about 530,000 clones, about 96% seen only once; the top ten take roughly 0.06%. Material: naive CD4+ T cells sorted from blood. Subset described: CD45RA+ positively selected. The receptors come from a woman in her twenties or thirties in good health.

V gene TRBV6-6 combines with J gene TRBJ1-4; no definite D call. The length of the CDR3 is 12 residues. The germline V gene has CDR1 MNHNY and CDR2 SVGAGI (reference sequence). V was cut by 7 bases and J by 8 bases, with 11 bases left in between. DNA of the CDR3: TGTGCCAGCACCGTGGTCGGAGAAAAACTGTTTTTT. This sequence encodes CASTVVGEKLFF.

The V call is TRBV5-6, the J call TRBJ1-1, with D possibly matching TRBD1 (5 bases). The CDR3 runs 14 residues. Germline V CDR1 and CDR2: SGHDT, YYEEEE. Trimming took 4 bases from V and 5 from J, leaving 15 bases between them. The CDR3 DNA follows: TGTGCCAGCAGCCCCATGGGGGGAAGAACTGAAGCTTTCTTT. Amino acids: CASSPMGGRTEAFF. The whole variable domain, remainder taken from reference TRBV5-6 and TRBJ1-1, is DAGVTQSPTHLIKTRGQQVTLRCSPKSGHDTVSWYQQALGQGPQFIFQYYEEEERQRGNFPDRFSGHQFPNYSSELNVNALLLGDSALYLCASSPMGGRTEAFFGQGTRLTVV.

The V call is TRBV10-3, the J call TRBJ2-1; 10 bases agree with TRBD2. This CDR3 spans 18 amino acids. Germline V lookup: CDR1 ENHRY, CDR2 SYGVKD. The J segment lost 1 base and the V segment lost 4 bases, leaving 10 bases of the junction unmatched. Written as DNA, the CDR3 is TGTGCCATCAGTGGGGTCGGGGGACTAGCGCGATCCTACAATGAGCAGTTCTTC. Amino acids: CAISGVGGLARSYNEQFF.